This T cell receptor beta chain was obtained from a study of T cells in women clearing cervical HPV infection listed by TCRdb under 2018. Notes on the research overall: The cases were some 26 women with histologically confirmed HPV16-related CIN3 or worse, and 2 of those women had invasive cancers. Controls were 25 to 30 women whose single incident HPV16 infection cleared within 12 months without precancer or cancer developing. Blood from cases was collected at the visit at which the lesion was first identified, whereas blood from controls was collected once infection was no longer detected. Among cases, blood sampling came a median of approximately 150 days after lesion detection, with an interquartile range of about 80 to 230 days. Since only a few of the women had HLA typing available, the possibility that HLA type was acting as a confounder could not be ruled out. An exploratory proof-of-principle case-control study, nested within the Guanacaste HPV Natural History Study in Costa Rica, was conducted to compare TCR repertoires across cervical HPV16 outcomes. Cases and controls were matched on age within five years and on year of sample collection. Median age was approximately 36 years in cases versus around 40 in controls, and baseline characteristics did not differ significantly. In the parent cohort, 8,500 to 12,000 women aged 18 or older were enrolled in Guanacaste, Costa Rica, during about 1992 to 1994 and were followed for seven years. Five blinded duplicates per group were added as quality controls, so that 60 or so samples were obtained: some 50 participants and 10 replicates.

For CDR1 and CDR2, the germline V gene (reference sequence) lists DFQATT and SNEGSKA. The CDR3, from cysteine to phenylalanine, totals 14 residues. Sequencing covers 33 bases of the CDR3, shown here with the frame starting at base 1. Here V drops 3 bases and J drops 7 bases, and the junction holds 10 bases not matched to any gene. TCR beta CDR3 regions were amplified by multiplex PCR using the immunoSEQ assay from an average of roughly 1,200 ng genomic DNA per sample. Primer bias was corrected in the assay by using a complete synthetic TCR repertoire to establish an amplification baseline. The amplicons were sequenced on the Illumina platform. Concerning the study's data processing: Sequences were error-corrected by clustering with frequency ratios and a modified nearest-neighbor algorithm, then analyzed in the immunoSEQ Analyzer with IMGT gene definitions. At each rarefaction depth, TCR richness and evenness were averaged over 20 rarefaction repeats, and samples with fewer sequences than the depth were excluded. V, D and J gene relative abundances were compared between groups with Wilcoxon rank sum tests, applying FDR correction. Blinded duplicates gave an intraclass correlation of around 95% for TCR richness and an average of about 76% across 70 or so gene segments. The immuneACCESS repertoire file appears here via TCRdb, limited to in-frame rearrangements. These files lack a portion of the clones; in checked studies, under half of the deficit traces to unresolved V genes, and the cause of the others is not known. V, J and clone size are taken as reported in that table, and D and trimming were inferred from the DNA itself. The sample table gives 20,000 to 25,000 clones. The ten largest clones add up to around 25% of the sample.

Results and caveats for the whole study, not just this receptor: Random forest classifiers that combined richness and V gene abundances separated cases from controls with an estimated AUC of around 0.87. Across sequencing depths, CIN3+ cases showed significantly higher TCR repertoire richness than controls, but evenness did not differ between the groups. TRBV6-7 relative abundance was lower in cases than in controls (roughly 0.11% versus 0.16%; Bonferroni P = 0.0008). Because T-cell numbers per sample were unknown, differences in richness could reflect varying T-cell content rather than repertoire biology. Because of the cross-sectional design, the study could not determine whether the associations came before infection or resulted from infection, and neither effector/memory subsets nor HPV-specific T cells were isolated.

Turning to this clone: Its recognized antigen is unknown. The observed sequence ends 3 residues before the CDR3 terminus, with the missing tail filled in from the germline J gene.

Every participant had a single incident cervical HPV16 infection, and prevalent HPV16 infections were excluded. Cervical HPV DNA was detected with MY09/MY11 PCR, and genotyping was done with dot-blot hybridization. Fifteen mL of heparinized blood were centrifuged, and the buffy coat was split into aliquots, frozen at -30 degrees C, and then kept at -80 degrees C. Genomic DNA was extracted from buffy coat specimens using QIAGEN kits. The V and J segments used are TRBV20-1 and TRBJ1-1; 8 of the junction bases match TRBD1. Sequences were obtained from blood buffy coat. The source is a woman aged 18-70 years with a cervical HPV16 infection that either progressed to CIN3+ or cleared (not recorded which). The CDR3 corresponds to CSASGLGTGNEAFF. Incomplete CDR3 DNA: TGCAGTGCTAGCGGATTGGGGACAGGAAATGAA.